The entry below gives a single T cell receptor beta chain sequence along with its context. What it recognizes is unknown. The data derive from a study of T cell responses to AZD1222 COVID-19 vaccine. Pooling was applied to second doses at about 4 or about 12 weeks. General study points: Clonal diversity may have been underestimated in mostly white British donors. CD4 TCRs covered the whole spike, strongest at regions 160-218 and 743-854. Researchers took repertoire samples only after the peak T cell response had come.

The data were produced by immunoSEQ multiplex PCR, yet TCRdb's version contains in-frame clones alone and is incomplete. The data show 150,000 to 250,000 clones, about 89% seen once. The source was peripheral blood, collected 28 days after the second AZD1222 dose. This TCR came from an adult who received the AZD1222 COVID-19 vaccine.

In DNA form, the CDR3 reads TGCGCCAGCAGCCACTTAGAGCGGAGCTCCTACAATGAGCAGTTCTTC. Translation gives CASSHLERSSYNEQFF. The J gene is TRBJ2-1, the V gene TRBV4-1; the D gene is possibly TRBD2 (5 bases). Per germline, CDR1 MGHRA and CDR2 YSYEKL. The CDR3 loop spans 16 amino acids. Trimming took 3 bases from V and 0 from J, leaving 12 bases between them.